These T cell receptor beta chains were read from a single sample in a study of blood T cell repertoires in COVID-19. Some clones are missing from TCRdb's copy, which holds only in-frame ones; the method was immunoSEQ multiplex PCR. The sample consists of under 70,000 clones, 80% of them appearing once. Sequenced sample: peripheral blood. The receptors were sampled from a human donor in a cohort sampled during active COVID-19. Both conserved end residues are part of each CDR3. The D gene is left open where the match is weak. Clone size, where shown, is once, few, many, or a class for clones that have expanded.

>TRBJ2-5|.|.|TRBV7-9
TGTGCCAGCATCCCGGCAGGGGCAGAGACCCAGTACTTC
CASIPAGAETQYF
>TRBJ1-5|.|.|TRBV5-6
TGTGCCAGCAGCCTAAAGGCCACGGGGATTCAGCCCCAGCATTTT
CASSLKATGIQPQHF
>TRBJ1-5|many|.|TRBV30
TGTGCCTGGAGTGTACGGCAGGTCAATCAGCCCCAGCATTTT
CAWSVRQVNQPQHF
>TRBJ2-7|once|.|TRBV6-2/TRBV6-3
TGTGCCAGCAGTTACGTTGGGGGGAACGAGCAGTACTTC
CASSYVGGNEQYF
>TRBJ2-7|once|TRBD1|TRBV6-5
TGTGCCAGCAGAAAATGGACAGGGGGCTGGTACGAGCAGTACTTC
CASRKWTGGWYEQYF
>TRBJ2-1|.|TRBD2|TRBV6-2/TRBV6-3
TGTGCCAGCAGTTACGGCTATAGCGGGAGAAGCAATGAGCAGTTCTTC
CASSYGYSGRSNEQFF
>TRBJ2-7|.|TRBD1|TRBV18
TGTGCCAGCTCACTACAGGGGTACGAGCAGTACTTC
CASSLQGYEQYF
>TRBJ1-2|.|.|TRBV7-9
TGTGCCAGCAGCTTACTGGGGGCGCTTGGCTACACCTTC
CASSLLGALGYTF
>TRBJ2-7|.|TRBD2|TRBV7-2
TGTGCCAGCAGCTTAGTGGCAGCGGGAGGCTACGAGCAGTACTTC
CASSLVAAGGYEQYF
>TRBJ1-6|.|.|TRBV6-5
TGTGCCAGCAGTTACAAAGCAGGGAAGAATTCACCCCTCCACTTT
CASSYKAGKNSPLHF
>TRBJ1-1|few|TRBD1|TRBV5-4
TGTGCCAGCAGCCGGACAGGGGGCACTGAAGCTTTCTTT
CASSRTGGTEAFF
>TRBJ1-5|.|TRBD1|TRBV6-5
TGTGCCAGCAGTAACAGGGGGAAGGGCCAGCCCCAGCATTTT
CASSNRGKGQPQHF
>TRBJ2-7|.|.|TRBV7-2
TGTGCCAGCAGCTTACCCAGCGGAAGGACCCCCCACGAGCAGTACTTC
CASSLPSGRTPHEQYF
>TRBJ2-1|.|TRBD2|TRBV19
TGTGCCACCACCGGGGGGGACCACAATGAGCAGTTCTTC
CATTGGDHNEQFF
>TRBJ2-1|.|TRBD2|TRBV14
TGTGCCAGCAGCCAGAGAAGCGGGATTTTCGGTGAGCAGTTCTTC
CASSQRSGIFGEQFF
>TRBJ2-1|.|TRBD2|TRBV7-6
TGTGCCAGCAGCTTAGGCGGGAGGGGGTTCAATGAGCAGTTCTTC
CASSLGGRGFNEQFF
>TRBJ2-1|.|TRBD2|TRBV30
TGTGCCTGGAGTCCTCGACTAGCTCCCGCAAATGAGCAGTTCTTC
CAWSPRLAPANEQFF
>TRBJ1-2|.|.|TRBV28
TGTGCCAGCGGCGGGAACTTCACCTTC
CASGGNFTF
>TRBJ1-4|.|.|TRBV10-2
TGCGCCAGCACGTCACAGCCTACTAATGAAAAACTGTTTTTT
CASTSQPTNEKLFF
>TRBJ2-7|.|.|TRBV7-3
TGTGCCAGCAGCTTAACGCCCGCGGTCGTGTACGAGCAGTACTTC
CASSLTPAVVYEQYF
>TRBJ2-5|.|.|TRBV28
TGTGCCAGCAGTTTTCCCACCTTGGCCGAGACCCAGTACTTC
CASSFPTLAETQYF
>TRBJ1-5|.|.|TRBV12-3/TRBV12-4
TGTGCCAGCAGGGGACTATTCAATCAGCCCCAGCATTTT
CASRGLFNQPQHF
>TRBJ1-2|.|.|TRBV29-1
TGCAGCGCCGACAGCCAAGGAGGCTACACCTTC
CSADSQGGYTF
>TRBJ2-4|.|.|TRBV11-2
TGTGCCAGCAGCCGAAGAGAAAACATTCAGTACTTC
CASSRRENIQYF
>TRBJ2-5|.|TRBD1|TRBV3-1/TRBV3-2
TGTGCCAGCAGCCAAACTGGACAGGCACAAGAGACCCAGTACTTC
CASSQTGQAQETQYF
>TRBJ2-7|.|.|TRBV5-6
TGTGCCAGCAGCGGAAGCGGACGCGGGCGCGCCTACGAGCAGTACTTC
CASSGSGRGRAYEQYF
>TRBJ2-5|once|.|TRBV10-3
TGTGCCATCACCCCTCGGGAGCAAGAGACCCAGTACTTC
CAITPREQETQYF
>TRBJ1-5|.|TRBD1|TRBV4-2
TGTGCCAGCAGCCAAAACCACCGGACAGGAAGCAATCAGCCCCAGCATTTT
CASSQNHRTGSNQPQHF
>TRBJ2-1|.|TRBD2|TRBV28
TGTGCCAGCAGTCATAGCGGGAGGGAATACTTCTTC
CASSHSGREYFF
>TRBJ1-1|.|.|TRBV6-2/TRBV6-3
TGTGCCAGCAGTTACTCCCCGACAGTTGAAGCTTTCTTT
CASSYSPTVEAFF
>TRBJ1-1|.|TRBD1|TRBV9
TGTGCCAGCAGGTCTCAGGGGGCGAATGAGGGGAACACTGAAGCTTTCTTT
CASRSQGANEGNTEAFF
>TRBJ2-7|few|TRBD1|TRBV6-2/TRBV6-3
TGTGCCAGCAGTAGGGACAGTATCGACGAGCAGTACTTC
CASSRDSIDEQYF
>TRBJ2-7|.|TRBD1|TRBV27
TGTGCCAGCAGCTCCGACAGGGGGCTAACCTACGAGCAGTACTTC
CASSSDRGLTYEQYF
>TRBJ1-4|.|TRBD1|TRBV4-1
TGCGCCAGCAGCCAAACGGGACATGGACAGGGGCCCGAAAAACTGTTTTTT
CASSQTGHGQGPEKLFF
>TRBJ2-1|.|.|TRBV4-1
TGCGCCAGCAGCTCAGCTGAAAATTTAGCGGGCGGGGGCCGGGGTGAGCAGTTCTTC
CASSSAENLAGGGRGEQFF
>TRBJ2-7|.|TRBD1|TRBV9
TGTGCCAGCAGCGTGGACGGGACAGGGGGCGAAGAGCAGTACTTC
CASSVDGTGGEEQYF
>TRBJ2-7|.|TRBD2|TRBV28
TGTGCCAGCAGTTTGAGCGGGGGGATCTCCTACGAGCAGTACTTC
CASSLSGGISYEQYF
>TRBJ2-4|.|TRBD2|TRBV6-1
TGTGCCAGCAGTGCTAGCGGGGGCACCGCCAAAAACATTCAGTACTTC
CASSASGGTAKNIQYF
>TRBJ2-3|few|TRBD1|TRBV11-2
TGTGCCAGCAGCTCCGACAGGGGGACGCAGTATTTT
CASSSDRGTQYF
>TRBJ1-3|.|.|TRBV11-2
TGTGCCAGCAGCTCTGGACAGAAAGTGTCTGGAAACACCATATATTTT
CASSSGQKVSGNTIYF
>TRBJ1-2|.|TRBD1|TRBV6-5
TGTGCCAGCAGACCCCCCGGGACAGGGTCTGGCTACACCTTC
CASRPPGTGSGYTF
>TRBJ2-7|.|TRBD2|TRBV6-2/TRBV6-3
TGTGCCAGCAGCCCCATGGCGGGAGGGCCGGGCGAGCAGTACTTC
CASSPMAGGPGEQYF
>TRBJ1-1|once|.|TRBV6-5
TGTGCCGGAGGAGGTCCGGGCACTGAAGCTTTCTTT
CAGGGPGTEAFF
>TRBJ1-3|.|.|TRBV14
TGTGCCAGCAGACCGGGGGGTCTGGCTGGAAACACCATATATTTT
CASRPGGLAGNTIYF
>TRBJ2-7|.|.|TRBV18
TGTGCCAGCTCACCACAGTCAGGATCCTACGAGCAGTACTTC
CASSPQSGSYEQYF
>TRBJ1-2|.|.|TRBV12-3/TRBV12-4
TGTGCCAGCCACCGGGGGAGGGACTATGGCTACACCTTC
CASHRGRDYGYTF
>TRBJ2-5|.|.|TRBV19
TGTGCCAGTAGTAGCAGGGTAAAAGAGACCCAGTACTTC
CASSSRVKETQYF
>TRBJ1-1|.|.|TRBV29-1
TGCAGCGTTGAGGTTAGGGGATTTGGCACTGAAGCTTTCTTT
CSVEVRGFGTEAFF
>TRBJ1-2|.|TRBD1|TRBV29-1
TGCAGCGTTGGGACAGGGACGCAAAACTATGGCTACACCTTC
CSVGTGTQNYGYTF
>TRBJ2-7|.|TRBD1|TRBV11-2
TGTGCCAGCAGCTCGCTAGCAGGGGGTCTGCGCGGTATTGAGCAGTACTTC
CASSSLAGGLRGIEQYF
>TRBJ2-5|.|.|TRBV28
TGTGCCAGCAGTGCCGGGGAGTCGACCCAGTACTTC
CASSAGESTQYF
>TRBJ2-7|.|.|TRBV7-2
TGTGCCAGCAGCTTGTCTTCCGGGGGTTTGGACGAGCAGTACTTC
CASSLSSGGLDEQYF
>TRBJ1-2|few|.|TRBV4-1
TGCGCCAGCAGCCAAGATTATCCAGGTCAGAACTATGGCTACACCTTC
CASSQDYPGQNYGYTF
>TRBJ2-7|.|TRBD1|TRBV3-1/TRBV3-2
TGTGCCAGCAGCCAAATGAGCACAGGGGGCTGGGACGAGCAGTACTTC
CASSQMSTGGWDEQYF
>TRBJ1-4|.|.|TRBV5-1
TGCGCCAGCAGCTTGGATGGGCAGGGTAATGAAAAACTGTTTTTT
CASSLDGQGNEKLFF
>TRBJ1-3|.|TRBD1|TRBV5-1
TGCGCCAGCAGCCCGACAGGGGGAGAAACTGGAAACACCATATATTTT
CASSPTGGETGNTIYF
>TRBJ2-6|once|TRBD1|TRBV14
TGTGCCAGCAGCCAACTCAGGGGGCCTGGGGCCAACGTCCTGACTTTC
CASSQLRGPGANVLTF
>TRBJ2-1|.|TRBD2|TRBV10-3
TGTGCCATCAGTGAGGGGGGGACTAGCGTCGGCAATGAGCAGTTCTTC
CAISEGGTSVGNEQFF
>TRBJ1-6|.|.|TRBV6-5
TGTGCCAGCAGTTACTCGACCCAGGGTCAGCCCCTCCACTTT
CASSYSTQGQPLHF